These 14 T cell receptor beta chains share one sample of origin, sequenced in a study of regulatory T cells in long-lasting Graves disease. Sample time point: newly diagnosed GD, antithyroid drugs for less than 3 months. Construction of the TCR library relied on RNA isolated from PBMCs. iRepertoire HTBI primers and Arm-PCR of CDR3 regions built TCR beta libraries. TCRdb fed the multiplex PCR reads into MiXCR, producing one record per CDR3 protein. The profile shows about 310,000 distinct CDR3 sequences, more than 15% of them singletons. Source: peripheral blood mononuclear cells (PBMCs), taken at new diagnosis, from a patient treated with antithyroid drugs. Every receptor here comes from a female donor with Graves disease.

Comments on this clonotype: This may come from a read error, since a much larger clone is one base off. This chain joins TRBV6-1 and TRBJ1-5; maybe TRBD1 (6 bases). This CDR3 is 14 amino acids long. Per the germline V gene, CDR1 is MNHNS and CDR2 is SASEGT. The CDR3 DNA reads TGTGCCAGCAGCCGCGGACAGATCAATCAGCCCCCGCATTTT. Translation gives CASSRGQINQPPHF.

This clonotype came up many times. This chain connects TRBV7-9 to TRBJ2-1; D is unclear. Germline values: CDR1 SEHNR, CDR2 FQNEAQ (reference sequence). V was trimmed by 5 bases and J by 16 bases, leaving 24 bases between them. This CDR3 has 14 amino acids. In DNA form, the CDR3 reads TGTGCCAGCAGCCATGGTTCTGGCATGGCGGAGTACTTCTTC. The encoded protein is CASSHGSGMAEYFF.

This clonotype was counted many times. The chain is built from TRBV5-1 and TRBJ1-2, with 9 bases lining up with TRBD1. This CDR3 has 16 amino acids. The ends lost 4 bases at V and 2 bases at J; junction bases unmatched: 9. CDR1 is SGHRS and CDR2 is YFSETQ in the germline V gene. CDR3 in DNA: TGCGCCAGCAGCCCCACGGGACAGGGTGCCAACTATGGCTACACCTTC. It translates to CASSPTGQGANYGYTF.

This clonotype was seen repeatedly, ten times or more. The rearrangement joins TRBV2 to TRBJ2-1; maybe TRBD2 (6 bases). Trimming stripped 6 bases from V and 2 bases from J, with 14 bases between. The germline V gene encodes CDR1 SNHLY and CDR2 FYNNEI. The CDR3 extends over 15 amino acids. In nucleotides, the CDR3 is TGTGCCAGCAGAGCCGAAGCGGGTACCTACAATGAGCAGTTCTTC. This translates into CASRAEAGTYNEQFF.

Worth noting for this clonotype: It is likely a read error, because the conserved phenylalanine at the end of the CDR3 is missing. The chain couples TRBV29-1 to TRBJ1-1; D may be TRBD1 (5 bases). The CDR3 totals 14 residues. Germline CDR1 reads SQVTM; CDR2 reads ANQGSEA. Deletions cut 1 base from V and 7 bases from J, with 16 bases between. CDR3 sequence: CSVEVGGGIGEAFL. For the CDR3, the DNA is TGCAGCGTTGAAGTTGGGGGAGGGATAGGTGAAGCTTTCCTT.

This clonotype was seen repeatedly, ten times or more. CDR3 coding DNA: TGTGCCAGCAGCCCCAGGGCTAGCTCAGATACGCAGTATTTT. Translating gives CASSPRASSDTQYF. This chain links TRBV11-3 with TRBJ2-3; TRBD1 or TRBD2 may be the D gene (5 bases each). The germline V and J ends were trimmed by 5 bases and 4 bases, with 13 bases remaining between them. The CDR3 consists of 14 residues. Germline CDR1 SGHNT, CDR2 YENEEA. The full variable domain, rest sourced from reference TRBV11-3 and TRBJ2-3, is EAGVVQSPRYKIIEKKQPVAFWCNPISGHNTLYWYLQNLGQGPELLIRYENEEAVDDSQLPKDRFSAERLKGVDSTLKIQPAELGDSAVYLCASSPRASSDTQYFGPGTRLTVL.

This clonotype was counted many times. The chain links TRBV6-1 to TRBJ2-7; D unclear. The CDR3 covers 13 residues. Germline assignment: CDR1 MNHNS and CDR2 SASEGT. Trimming cost V 7 bases and J 7 bases, with 17 bases left between them. The CDR3 loop reads CASTRVRMGEQYF. CDR3 nucleotide sequence: TGTGCCAGCACTCGGGTCCGAATGGGGGAGCAGTACTTC.

This clonotype has at least ten counts. The J gene is TRBJ2-1, the V gene TRBV19; D may correspond to TRBD1 or TRBD2 (5 bases each). Trimming stripped 6 bases from V and 8 bases from J, with 14 bases between. The CDR3 has 13 residues. Germline CDR1 is LNHDA and CDR2 is SQIVND (reference sequence). The chain's CDR3 is CASSPPGPDEQFF. The DNA of the CDR3 is TGTGCCAGTAGCCCCCCGGGGCCCGATGAGCAGTTCTTC.

The chain links TRBV7-2 to TRBJ1-5, with D perhaps matching TRBD1 (5 bases). Trimming stripped 5 bases from V and 3 bases from J, with 17 bases between. The CDR3 is 16 residues long. Germline CDR1 and CDR2: SGHTA and FQGNSA. CDR3: CASSLNPGRNNQPQHF. The CDR3 coding sequence is TGTGCCAGCAGCCTGAACCCGGGACGTAACAATCAGCCCCAGCATTTT. The full variable domain, with the rest looked up from reference TRBV7-2 and TRBJ1-5, is GAGVSQSPSNKVTEKGKDVELRCDPISGHTALYWYRQSLGQGLEFLIYFQGNSAPDKSGLPSDRFSAERTGGSVSTLTIQRTQQEDSAVYLCASSLNPGRNNQPQHFGDGTRLSIL.

This clonotype came up many times. V gene TRBV10-3 combines with J gene TRBJ1-2; no firm D call. With 4 bases removed from V and 4 bases from J, the gap between germline ends came to 13 bases. Germline V gene sequence: CDR1 ENHRY, CDR2 SYGVKD. The CDR3 covers 14 residues. The CDR3 is CAISVEGPSYGYTF. CDR3 nucleotide sequence: TGTGCCATCAGTGTAGAGGGCCCCAGCTATGGCTACACCTTC.

This clonotype was found many times. The rearrangement links TRBV12-3 or TRBV12-4 to TRBJ1-2; possible D gene TRBD1, 6 bases. The length of the CDR3 is 14 residues. Trimming took 6 bases from V and 7 from J, leaving 18 bases between them. The CDR3 sequence is CASSLQTGASGYTF. The CDR3, as DNA: TGTGCCAGCAGCCTCCAGACGGGGGCTTCTGGCTACACCTTC.

This clonotype was counted at least ten times. The chain joins TRBV6-1 to TRBJ2-4; D is unclear. Between the trimmed V and J ends, which lost 3 bases and 8 bases, there was a span of 17 bases. The germline CDR1 and CDR2 sequences are MNHNS and SASEGT. The CDR3 totals 15 residues. The DNA of the CDR3 is TGTGCCAGCAGTGAGTTCGTAGCAGGAGAGGACATTCAGTACTTC. Translating gives CASSEFVAGEDIQYF.

Only a few counts were recorded for this clonotype. The rearrangement links TRBV24-1 to TRBJ2-7, with no clear D. The J call may be incorrect, as the DNA end agrees better with TRBJ2-5. The CDR3 runs 12 residues. Germline V gene data show CDR1 as KGHDR and CDR2 as SFDVKD. The CDR3 is CATSDSRRTQYF. CDR3 nucleotides: TGTGCCACCAGTGATTCTAGACGGACCCAGTACTTC.

This clonotype was seen at least ten times. This rearrangement joins TRBV28 to TRBJ2-7, with 7 bases identical to TRBD1. Unmatched junction bases numbered 8, after V lost 7 bases and J lost 2 bases. This CDR3 is 14 amino acids long. Germline loops: CDR1 MDHEN, CDR2 SYDVKM. The CDR3 region has the DNA TGTGCCAGCAATCCGGGACAGAACACCTACGAGCAGTACTTC. Translating gives CASNPGQNTYEQYF.